This T cell receptor (beta chain) was observed in a study of shared clonotypes between healthy human individuals. Study in general: Three plates were used per donor for CD4 naive, three for CD4 memory, two for CD8 naive and one for CD8 memory. Study-level findings and limits: Among the subsets, naive ones generally showed larger estimated richness than memory ones. It was only blood that was sampled, and tissue repertoires likely differ.

The V gene's germline CDR1 is SGHTA and CDR2 FQGNSA. The CDR3 contains 17 residues. V was pared by 0 bases and J by 5 bases, with 13 bases of the junction left unmatched. Original analysis: With immunoSEQ giving junction-only sequences and no quality scores, filtering differed. TCRdb's table, derived via immunoSEQ multiplex PCR, lists solely in-frame clones and lacks some. The V and J calls and clone size come from that table; D and trimming were worked out from the DNA. Found here are about 700,000 clones, about 91% of them singletons; the top ten hold 24%. Only CD45RO-negative cells positively selected for CCR7 counted as naive CD8 cells, so terminally differentiated effector memory CD45RA+ cells were excluded. This clone occurred a few times. Antigen: not known.

Source material: naive CD8+ T cells sorted from blood. This chain links TRBV7-2 with TRBJ2-7; 7 bases are shared with TRBD2. This TCR derives from a man aged 25 to 40 in good health. CDR3 in DNA: TGTGCCAGCAGCTTAGCGAAAGCGGGACCTGTGTGGGACGAGCAGTACTTC. This codes for CASSLAKAGPVWDEQYF.